This TCR beta chain was documented in a study of T cell repertoires in ileal Crohn's disease. Looking at the study overall: At surgery, 30% to 35% of patients smoked, with median disease duration 7.9 years. Postoperative therapy was given to about half: more than 10 thiopurines, 18 anti-TNF agents.

Sequencing used immunoSEQ multiplex PCR; TCRdb keeps in-frame clones, though not all of them. This sample has 7,000 or so clones, with more than 70% found just once. Time point denoted: proximal margin of the surgical specimen (macroscopically non-inflamed). This clone was counted a few times. V gave up 4 bases and J gave up 8 bases, with 20 bases separating them. This CDR3 is built from 15 residues. Germline loops: CDR1 MGHRA, CDR2 YSYEKL. The sequence came from an adult with Crohn's disease. The genes are TRBV4-1 and TRBJ1-2; D is uncertain. The sample comprised ileal tissue. CDR3 coding DNA: TGCGCCAGCAGCCCTCAAGAAGGATGGTCCGCGGGCTACACCTTC. This sequence encodes CASSPQEGWSAGYTF.